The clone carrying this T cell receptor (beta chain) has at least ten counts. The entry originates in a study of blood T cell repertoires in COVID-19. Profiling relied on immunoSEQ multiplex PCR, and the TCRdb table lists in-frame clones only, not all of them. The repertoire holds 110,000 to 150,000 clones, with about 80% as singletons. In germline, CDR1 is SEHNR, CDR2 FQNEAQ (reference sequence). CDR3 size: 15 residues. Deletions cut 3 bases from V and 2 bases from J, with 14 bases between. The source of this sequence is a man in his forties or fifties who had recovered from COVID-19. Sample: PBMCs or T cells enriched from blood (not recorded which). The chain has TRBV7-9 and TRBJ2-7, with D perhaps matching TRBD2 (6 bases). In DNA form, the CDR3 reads TGTGCCAGCAGCTTGGGAGCCGGGACTCCCTACGAGCAGTACTTC. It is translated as CASSLGAGTPYEQYF.